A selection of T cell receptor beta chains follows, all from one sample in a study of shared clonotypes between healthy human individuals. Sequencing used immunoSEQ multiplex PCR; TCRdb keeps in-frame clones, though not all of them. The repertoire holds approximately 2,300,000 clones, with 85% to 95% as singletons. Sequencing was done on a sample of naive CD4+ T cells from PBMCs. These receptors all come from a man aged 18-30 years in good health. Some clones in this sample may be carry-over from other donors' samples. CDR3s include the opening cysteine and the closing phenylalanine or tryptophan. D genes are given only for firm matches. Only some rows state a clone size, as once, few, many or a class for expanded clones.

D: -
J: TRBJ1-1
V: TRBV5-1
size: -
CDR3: CASSFDGNTEAFF
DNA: TGCGCCAGCAGTTTTGACGGGAACACTGAAGCTTTCTTT

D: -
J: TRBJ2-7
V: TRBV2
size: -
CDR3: CASSEHEYEQYF
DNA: TGTGCCAGCAGTGAACACGAGTACGAGCAGTACTTC

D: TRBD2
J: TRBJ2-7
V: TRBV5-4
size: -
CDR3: CASSLALAGDNEQYF
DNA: TGTGCCAGCAGCTTGGCGTTAGCGGGAGATAACGAGCAGTACTTC

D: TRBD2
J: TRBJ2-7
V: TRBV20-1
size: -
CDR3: CSASEREGLFF
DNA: TGCAGTGCTAGTGAGCGGGAGGGCCTGTTCTTC

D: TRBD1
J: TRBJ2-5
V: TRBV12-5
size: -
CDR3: CASGLEGQPSVEETQYF
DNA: TGTGCTAGTGGTTTAGAGGGACAGCCGTCCGTAGAAGAGACCCAGTACTTC

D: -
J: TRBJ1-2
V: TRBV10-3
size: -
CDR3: CAISESPGSLLGDYGYTF
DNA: TGTGCCATCAGTGAGTCCCCGGGGTCACTGCTGGGGGACTATGGCTACACCTTC

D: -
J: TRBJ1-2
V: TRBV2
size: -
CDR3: CASSQQGAYGYTF
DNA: TGTGCCAGCAGTCAGCAGGGTGCGTATGGCTACACCTTC

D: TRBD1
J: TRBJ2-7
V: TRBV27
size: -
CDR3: CASSSRWTGKNYEQYF
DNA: TGTGCCAGCAGTTCCAGATGGACAGGGAAAAACTACGAGCAGTACTTC

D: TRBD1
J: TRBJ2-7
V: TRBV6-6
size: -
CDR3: CASSNRDRGMNEQYF
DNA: TGTGCCAGCAGTAACCGGGACAGGGGGATGAACGAGCAGTACTTC

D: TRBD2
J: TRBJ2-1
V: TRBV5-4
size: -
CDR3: CASSPTSAGDEQFF
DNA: TGTGCCAGCAGCCCCACATCAGCGGGAGATGAGCAGTTCTTC

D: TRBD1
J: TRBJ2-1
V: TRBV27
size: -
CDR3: CARGTGGPYNEQFF
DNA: TGTGCCAGAGGAACAGGGGGCCCATACAATGAGCAGTTCTTC

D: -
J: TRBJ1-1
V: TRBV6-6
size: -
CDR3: CASSYSAGLNTEAFF
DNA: TGTGCCAGCAGTTACTCGGCGGGGTTGAACACTGAAGCTTTCTTT

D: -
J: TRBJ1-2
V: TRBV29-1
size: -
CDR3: CSVPRPGGSYTF
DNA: TGCAGCGTTCCAAGACCGGGCGGGAGCTACACCTTC

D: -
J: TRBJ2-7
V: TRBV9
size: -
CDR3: CASSPQGGVAYEQYF
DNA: TGTGCCAGCAGCCCCCAGGGGGGAGTGGCCTACGAGCAGTACTTC

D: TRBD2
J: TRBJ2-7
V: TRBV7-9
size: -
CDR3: CASSPWSASGGSYEQYF
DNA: TGTGCCAGCAGCCCCTGGTCGGCTAGCGGGGGCTCCTACGAGCAGTACTTC

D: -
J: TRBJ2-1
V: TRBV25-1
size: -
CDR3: CASSRTNEQFF
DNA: TGTGCCAGCAGTAGAACCAATGAGCAGTTCTTC

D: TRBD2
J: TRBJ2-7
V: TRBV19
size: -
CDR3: CASSMGLAGYEQYF
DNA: TGTGCCAGTAGTATGGGGCTAGCGGGCTACGAGCAGTACTTC

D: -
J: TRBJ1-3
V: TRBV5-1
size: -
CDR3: CASSPDDLVGNTIYF
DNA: TGCGCCAGCAGCCCGGATGATCTTGTGGGTAACACCATATATTTT

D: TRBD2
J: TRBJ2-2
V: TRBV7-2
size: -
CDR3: CASSFGTSGTGELFF
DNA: TGTGCCAGCAGCTTCGGGACTAGCGGGACCGGGGAGCTGTTTTTT

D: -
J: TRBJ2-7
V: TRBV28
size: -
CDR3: CASPSTYEQYF
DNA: TGTGCCAGCCCCAGCACCTACGAGCAGTACTTC

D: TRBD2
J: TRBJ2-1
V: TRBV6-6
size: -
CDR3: CASSLTSGIYNEQFF
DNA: TGTGCCAGCAGTTTAACTAGCGGGATCTACAATGAGCAGTTCTTC

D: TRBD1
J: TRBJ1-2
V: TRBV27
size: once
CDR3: CASSWLGQGLYGYTF
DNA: TGTGCCAGCAGTTGGCTGGGACAGGGTCTCTATGGCTACACCTTC

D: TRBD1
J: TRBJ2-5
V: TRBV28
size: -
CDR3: CASSWHRGRETQYF
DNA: TGTGCCAGCAGTTGGCACAGGGGGAGAGAGACCCAGTACTTC

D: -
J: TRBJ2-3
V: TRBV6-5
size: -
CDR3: CASSYAGMEDTQYF
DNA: TGTGCCAGCAGTTATGCCGGGATGGAGGATACGCAGTATTTT

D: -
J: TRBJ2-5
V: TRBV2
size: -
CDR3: CASSEGDTGETQYF
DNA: TGTGCCAGCAGTGAAGGGGACACCGGAGAGACCCAGTACTTC

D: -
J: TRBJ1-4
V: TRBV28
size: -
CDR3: CASSEDGATNEKLFF
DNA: TGTGCCAGCAGTGAGGACGGAGCAACTAATGAAAAACTGTTTTTT

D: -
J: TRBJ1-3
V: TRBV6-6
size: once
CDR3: CASSYSGGTWDTIYF
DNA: TGTGCCAGCAGTTACTCGGGGGGGACCTGGGACACCATATATTTT

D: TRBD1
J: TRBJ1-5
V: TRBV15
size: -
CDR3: CATSIYRGLGEPQHF
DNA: TGTGCCACCAGCATATACAGGGGTTTAGGTGAGCCCCAGCATTTT

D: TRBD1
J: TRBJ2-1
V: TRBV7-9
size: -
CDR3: CASSPVDRVNVNEQFF
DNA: TGTGCCAGCAGCCCCGTGGACAGGGTAAATGTAAATGAGCAGTTCTTC

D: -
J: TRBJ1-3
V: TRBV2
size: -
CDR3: CASAGFGNTIYF
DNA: TGTGCCAGTGCAGGGTTTGGAAACACCATATATTTT

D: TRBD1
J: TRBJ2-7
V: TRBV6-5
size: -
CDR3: CASRRNRDRAYEQYF
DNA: TGTGCCAGCAGACGGAACCGGGACAGGGCCTACGAGCAGTACTTC

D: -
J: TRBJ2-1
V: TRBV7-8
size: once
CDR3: CASSLVFSGPGNSYNEQFF
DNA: TGTGCCAGCAGCTTGGTTTTTTCGGGTCCGGGGAATTCCTACAATGAGCAGTTCTTC

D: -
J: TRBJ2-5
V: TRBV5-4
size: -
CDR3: CASSPAGPREETQYF
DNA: TGTGCCAGCAGTCCCGCCGGACCGCGGGAAGAGACCCAGTACTTC

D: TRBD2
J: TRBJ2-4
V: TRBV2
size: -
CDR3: CATEREEGNIQYF
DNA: TGTGCCACCGAGCGGGAGGAAGGGAACATTCAGTACTTC

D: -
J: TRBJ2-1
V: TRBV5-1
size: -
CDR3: CASSFERSRNNEQFF
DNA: TGCGCCAGCAGCTTTGAACGCTCCCGTAACAATGAGCAGTTCTTC

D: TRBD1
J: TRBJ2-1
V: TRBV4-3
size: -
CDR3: CASSQEAGTAYNEQFF
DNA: TGCGCCAGCAGCCAAGAAGCCGGGACAGCGTACAATGAGCAGTTCTTC

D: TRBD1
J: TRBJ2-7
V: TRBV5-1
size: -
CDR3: CASSQDRAAYEQYF
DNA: TGCGCCAGCAGCCAGGACAGGGCGGCCTACGAGCAGTACTTC

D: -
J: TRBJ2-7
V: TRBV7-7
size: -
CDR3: CASSLGQKRPYEQYF
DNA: TGTGCCAGCAGCTTAGGCCAGAAGAGGCCTTACGAGCAGTACTTC

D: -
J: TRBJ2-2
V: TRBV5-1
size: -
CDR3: CASRLPGAEGTGELFF
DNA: TGCGCCAGCAGGTTACCCGGGGCAGAGGGCACCGGGGAGCTGTTTTTT

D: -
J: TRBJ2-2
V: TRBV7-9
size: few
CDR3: CASRIQANTGELFF
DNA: TGTGCCAGCAGGATACAGGCGAACACCGGGGAGCTGTTTTTT

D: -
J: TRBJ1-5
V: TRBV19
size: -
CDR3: CASSFPGNQPQHF
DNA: TGTGCCAGTAGTTTCCCGGGAAATCAGCCCCAGCATTTT

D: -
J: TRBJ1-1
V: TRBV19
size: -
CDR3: CASSIDRLKNTEAFF
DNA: TGTGCCAGTAGTATAGATCGTTTGAAGAACACTGAAGCTTTCTTT

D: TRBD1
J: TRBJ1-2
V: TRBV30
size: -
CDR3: CAWSPGTGEVYGYTF
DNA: TGTGCCTGGAGTCCCGGGACAGGGGAGGTCTATGGCTACACCTTC

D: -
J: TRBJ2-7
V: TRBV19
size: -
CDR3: CASSRSRSSYEQYF
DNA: TGTGCCAGTAGTAGGTCCCGGAGCTCCTACGAGCAGTACTTC

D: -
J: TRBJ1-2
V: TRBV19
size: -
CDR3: CASSMLQAYGYTF
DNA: TGTGCCAGTAGTATGTTACAGGCCTATGGCTACACCTTC

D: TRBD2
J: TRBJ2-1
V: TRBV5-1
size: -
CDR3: CASSLGYVGGPQHEQFF
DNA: TGCGCCAGCAGCTTGGGGTACGTGGGAGGGCCGCAGCATGAGCAGTTCTTC

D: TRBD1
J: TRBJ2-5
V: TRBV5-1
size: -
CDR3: CASSLAPQGVGETQYF
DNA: TGCGCCAGCAGCTTGGCCCCCCAGGGGGTTGGGGAGACCCAGTACTTC

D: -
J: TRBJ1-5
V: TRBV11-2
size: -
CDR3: CASSLFVNQPQHF
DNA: TGTGCCAGCAGCTTATTCGTCAATCAGCCCCAGCATTTT

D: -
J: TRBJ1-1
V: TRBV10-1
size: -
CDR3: CASSAVVNNEAFF
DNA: TGCGCCAGCAGTGCCGTGGTCAACAATGAAGCTTTCTTT

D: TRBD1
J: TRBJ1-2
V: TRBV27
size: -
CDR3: CASSFRQGGYGYTF
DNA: TGTGCCAGCAGTTTCAGACAGGGGGGCTATGGCTACACCTTC

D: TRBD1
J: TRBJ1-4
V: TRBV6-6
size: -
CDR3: CASSYSGQENEKLFF
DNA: TGTGCCAGCAGTTACTCAGGACAGGAGAATGAAAAACTGTTTTTT

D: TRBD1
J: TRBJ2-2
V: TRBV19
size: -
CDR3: CASSILGTGNTGELFF
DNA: TGTGCCAGTAGTATTCTGGGGACAGGGAACACCGGGGAGCTGTTTTTT